Listed here are 3 T cell receptor beta chains from one sample, sequenced in a study of immune evolution from preneoplasia to lung adenocarcinoma. Sequenced by immunoSEQ multiplex PCR; TCRdb stores in-frame clones only, minus some. Here the sample spans about 8,200 clones, more than 75% being singletons. Sequencing was performed on FFPE minimally invasive lung adenocarcinoma tissue. These receptors all come from a person between 70 and 80 years old with lung adenocarcinoma.

This clone was recorded once. The chain carries TRBV27 and TRBJ1-5; no reliable D call. The germline V gene has CDR1 MNHEY and CDR2 SMNVEV (reference sequence). This CDR3 has 16 amino acids. V lost 2 bases, J lost 0 bases, and 11 bases lay in between. The CDR3 reads CASSLDGSYSNQPQHF. CDR3 in DNA: TGTGCCAGCAGTTTAGACGGTAGCTATAGCAATCAGCCCCAGCATTTT.

CDR3 residues: CASSQEGQGITDTQYF. The CDR3 nucleotides read TGCGCCAGCAGCCAGGAGGGACAGGGCATCACAGATACGCAGTATTTT. The chain joins TRBV4-1 to TRBJ2-3; 9 bases are shared with TRBD1. This CDR3 has 16 amino acids. Germline assignment: CDR1 MGHRA and CDR2 YSYEKL. Unmatched junction bases numbered 6, after V lost 3 bases and J lost 2 bases.

V and J are TRBV6-5 and TRBJ1-5; D unresolved. V was trimmed by 0 bases and J by 7 bases, leaving 13 bases between them. This CDR3 comprises 15 residues. The germline CDR1 and CDR2 sequences are MNHEY and SVGAGI. This CDR3 reads CASSYSSFGDQPQHF. The CDR3 DNA reads as TGTGCCAGCAGTTACTCGTCCTTCGGTGACCAGCCCCAGCATTTT.